Shown below are 30 T cell receptor beta chains from a single sample sequenced in a study of OX40 agonist ivuxolimab in advanced cancers. Profiled with immunoSEQ multiplex PCR; TCRdb holds only in-frame clones, not every one. The table lists about 32,000 clones, around nine tenths of them singletons. This specimen was CD4+ or CD8+ T cells sorted from blood, taken in a trial of the OX40 agonist ivuxolimab. The receptors stem from an adult with an advanced solid tumor such as melanoma, head and neck, liver or kidney cancer.

This chain uses TRBV7-2 with TRBJ2-1, with TRBD2 matching 11 bases. V was clipped by 1 base and J by 2 bases; unmatched bases: 7. Germline lookup yields CDR1 SGHTA and CDR2 FQGNSA. This CDR3 has 18 residues. The DNA of the CDR3 is TGTGCCAGCAGCTTAGTCGGGCTAGCGGGAGGTCCCTACAATGAGCAGTTCTTC. It specifies CASSLVGLAGGPYNEQFF.

The V and J genes are TRBV6-5 and TRBJ2-7; D gene ambiguous. The CDR3 has 11 residues. Germline loops: CDR1 MNHEY, CDR2 SVGAGI. Trimming cost V 6 bases and J 7 bases, with 10 bases left between them. CDR3 in amino acids: CASSRLWEQYF. CDR3 nucleotide sequence: TGTGCCAGCAGCCGTCTTTGGGAGCAGTACTTC.

The V and J genes are TRBV7-8 and TRBJ2-1; 7 nucleotides match TRBD2. The J segment lost 1 base and the V segment lost 2 bases, leaving 2 bases of the junction unmatched. The CDR3 has 15 amino acids. Germline loops: CDR1 SGHVS, CDR2 FQNEAQ. In DNA, the CDR3 is TGTGCCAGCAGCTTATCTAGCGGTTCCTACAATGAGCAGTTCTTC. As protein: CASSLSSGSYNEQFF. Based on the CDR3 plus reference TRBV7-8 and TRBJ2-1, the full variable domain is GAGVSQSPRYKVAKRGQDVALRCDPISGHVSLFWYQQALGQGPEFLTYFQNEAQLDKSGLPSDRFFAERPEGSVSTLKIQRTQQEDSAVYLCASSLSSGSYNEQFFGPGTRLTVL.

This rearrangement joins TRBV6-6 to TRBJ2-1; D gene ambiguous. There are 12 residues in the CDR3. From germline, CDR1 is MNHNY and CDR2 SVGAGI (reference sequence). V gave up 5 bases and J gave up 5 bases, with 7 bases separating them. The CDR3: CASSPLHNEQFF. The CDR3 coding sequence is TGTGCCAGCAGTCCCCTACACAATGAGCAGTTCTTC.

The J gene is TRBJ2-5, the V gene TRBV7-9; a weak D match, TRBD2 (7 bases). CDR1 and CDR2 from the germline V gene are SEHNR and FQNEAQ (reference sequence). The CDR3 spans 16 residues. Trimming took 5 bases from V and 5 from J, leaving 21 bases between them. The CDR3 sequence is CASSLRWAGARETQYF. The CDR3 DNA reads TGTGCCAGCAGCCTCCGGTGGGCGGGGGCACGGGAGACCCAGTACTTC.

The chain has TRBV6-1 and TRBJ2-7, with TRBD2 matching over 16 bases. Germline values: CDR1 MNHNS, CDR2 SASEGT. This CDR3 has 15 residues. V gave up 6 bases and J gave up 3 bases; unmatched junction bases: 2. The CDR3 protein is CASRGLAGGNYEQYV. CDR3 sequence (DNA): TGTGCCAGCAGGGGACTAGCGGGGGGGAACTACGAGCAGTACGTC.

This chain uses TRBV27 with TRBJ2-2, with D tentatively TRBD2 (5 bases). V lost 3 bases and J 2 bases, leaving 13 bases between the germline ends. Germline V gene data show CDR1 as MNHEY and CDR2 as SMNVEV (reference sequence). The CDR3 consists of 16 residues. The CDR3 is CASSFPSGVNTGELFF. CDR3 DNA sequence: TGTGCCAGCAGTTTCCCGTCCGGGGTAAACACCGGGGAGCTGTTTTTT.

This clone was counted once. J is TRBJ1-1 and V is TRBV19; TRBD1 aligns across 8 bases. The germline CDR1 and CDR2 sequences are LNHDA and SQIVND (reference sequence). The CDR3 is made up of 11 amino acids. V lost 10 bases to trimming and J lost 4 bases; unmatched junction nucleotides: 2. This CDR3 reads CATDRGTEAFF. For the CDR3, the DNA is TGTGCCACTGACAGGGGCACTGAAGCTTTCTTT. The full variable domain, its missing parts supplied by reference TRBV19 and TRBJ1-1, is DGGITQSPKYLFRKEGQNVTLSCEQNLNHDAMYWYRQDPGQGLRLIYYSQIVNDFQKGDIAEGYSVSREKKESFPLTVTSAQKNPTAFYLCATDRGTEAFFGQGTRLTVV.

This clone was seen just once. The chain uses TRBV28 and TRBJ1-5; D is ambiguous. Deletions cut 1 base from V and 0 bases from J, with 7 bases between. This CDR3 is 15 amino acids long. Germline V gene sequence: CDR1 MDHEN, CDR2 SYDVKM. CDR3 DNA sequence: TGTGCCAGCAGTTTATCCGGGAATAGCAATCAGCCCCAGCATTTT. It specifies CASSLSGNSNQPQHF.

This chain joins TRBV13 and TRBJ1-1; D is ambiguous. CDR3 size: 13 residues. V was cut by 5 bases and J by 5 bases, with 12 bases left in between. Germline CDR1 and CDR2: PRHDT and FYEKMQ (reference sequence). Here the CDR3 reads CASSPVHMTEAFF. The CDR3 bases are TGTGCCAGCAGCCCTGTCCACATGACTGAAGCTTTCTTT.

The chain links TRBV2 to TRBJ1-1; D call uncertain. V was shortened by 7 bases and J by 1 base, with 7 bases between the two germline ends. Germline V gene data show CDR1 as SNHLY and CDR2 as FYNNEI. The CDR3 spans 12 residues. This chain's CDR3 is CASNSGNTEAFF. CDR3 nucleotides: TGTGCCAGCAATTCGGGGAACACTGAAGCTTTCTTT. The whole variable domain, filled in from reference TRBV2 and TRBJ1-1, reads EPEVTQTPSHQVTQMGQEVILRCVPISNHLYFYWYRQILGQKVEFLVSFYNNEISEKSEIFDDQFSVERPDGSNFTLKIRSTKLEDSAMYFCASNSGNTEAFFGQGTRLTVV.

The rearrangement uses TRBV4-1 and TRBJ2-2; D gene uncertain. V lost 3 bases, J lost 1 base, and 3 bases lay in between. The CDR3 sequence is 13 residues long. From germline, CDR1 is MGHRA and CDR2 YSYEKL. The CDR3: CASSHLNTGELFF. CDR3 DNA: TGCGCCAGCAGCCACCTGAACACCGGGGAGCTGTTTTTT.

This clone is a singleton in its sample. The chain recombines TRBV4-1 with TRBJ2-7; D is undetermined. CDR1 and CDR2 from the germline V gene are MGHRA and YSYEKL. With 1 base removed from V and 4 bases from J, the gap between germline ends came to 8 bases. The CDR3 totals 13 residues. The CDR3, as DNA: TGCGCCAGCAGCCAAGGTCTCGGGTACGAGCAGTACGTC. Residues: CASSQGLGYEQYV.

This clone counts as medium-sized. The chain uses TRBV6-4 and TRBJ2-3; TRBD1 aligns across 10 bases. The CDR3 totals 15 residues. Germline assignment: CDR1 MRHNA and CDR2 SNTAGT. V shed 5 bases, J shed 2 bases, and the junction held 4 bases outside the gene matches. The CDR3 loop is CASSRGTGDTDTQYF. The CDR3 DNA follows: TGTGCCAGCAGTAGGGGGACAGGGGACACAGATACGCAGTATTTT.

This clone came up once. The chain combines TRBV28 with TRBJ2-7; 9 bases map to TRBD2. CDR3 size: 17 residues. The germline CDR1 and CDR2 sequences are MDHEN and SYDVKM. Unmatched junction bases numbered 9, after V lost 1 base and J lost 2 bases. The CDR3: CASSLSLASGEAYEQYV. The CDR3 bases are TGTGCCAGCAGTTTATCGTTGGCTAGCGGGGAGGCCTACGAGCAGTACGTC.

This chain joins TRBV2 and TRBJ2-5, with D possibly called TRBD1 or TRBD2 (5 bases each). Trimming removed 3 bases from V and 0 bases from J, with 11 bases in between. From germline, CDR1 is SNHLY and CDR2 FYNNEI. This CDR3 has 15 amino acids. The CDR3 spells CASSDFGAYQETQYF. Written as DNA, the CDR3 is TGTGCCAGCAGTGACTTCGGGGCCTACCAAGAGACCCAGTACTTC.

The V call is TRBV19, the J call TRBJ2-1; 8 bases map to TRBD2. V shed 6 bases and J 6 bases; nucleotides not matched to a gene: 31. CDR1 is LNHDA and CDR2 is SQIVND in the germline V gene (reference sequence). The CDR3 has 22 amino acids. The DNA for the CDR3 is TGTGCCAGTAGCAATATCAGGACCTCAGGCGAAGGGGGGAGCGGGAGCCCCAATGAGCAGTTCTTC. Translating it yields CASSNIRTSGEGGSGSPNEQFF.

The chain recombines TRBV4-1 with TRBJ1-2, with 9 nucleotides matching TRBD1. The V gene's germline CDR1 is MGHRA and CDR2 YSYEKL. There are 20 residues in the CDR3. Unmatched junction bases numbered 17, after V lost 3 bases and J lost 0 bases. This CDR3 is CASSQLPGQGIGLANYGYTF. The CDR3 DNA reads as TGCGCCAGCAGCCAGCTTCCCGGACAGGGGATCGGTTTGGCTAACTATGGCTACACCTTC.

The V and J genes are TRBV7-3 and TRBJ1-1; TRBD1 matches at 7 bases. V trimming: 2 bases; J trimming: 1 base; junction bases outside the gene matches: 1. The CDR3 has 14 residues. The germline CDR1 and CDR2 sequences are SGHTA and FQGTGA. The CDR3 DNA sequence: TGTGCCAGCAGCTTAGACAGGGCGAACACTGAAGCTTTCTTT. Protein: CASSLDRANTEAFF.

The chain employs TRBV13 and TRBJ2-5, with 9 positions matching TRBD1. CDR3 length equals 14 residues. The germline V gene has CDR1 PRHDT and CDR2 FYEKMQ (reference sequence). V shed 5 bases, J shed 3 bases, and the junction held 4 bases outside the gene matches. The CDR3 spells CASSPRTGEETQYF. CDR3 DNA sequence: TGTGCCAGCAGCCCACGGACAGGGGAAGAGACCCAGTACTTC.

This clone showed up just a few times. V and J are TRBV7-9 and TRBJ1-2, with a possible D match to TRBD1 (6 bases). Germline assignment: CDR1 SEHNR and CDR2 FQNEAQ (reference sequence). The CDR3 length is 14 residues. The V end was cut by 5 bases, the J end by 4 bases, with 14 bases between. The CDR3 coding sequence is TGTGCCAGCAGCCATACAGGGACTTTCTATGGCTACACCTTC. Its translation is CASSHTGTFYGYTF.

The gene calls are TRBV19 and TRBJ1-1, with D possibly TRBD1 on 6 matching bases. Germline V gene sequence: CDR1 LNHDA, CDR2 SQIVND (reference sequence). V dropped 6 bases and J dropped 5 bases, with 22 bases sitting between them. The CDR3 has 16 amino acids. The CDR3 bases are TGTGCCAGTAGCTTCAATACTCGGGGCCAGGGGACTGAAGCTTTCTTT. It encodes CASSFNTRGQGTEAFF.

This chain links TRBV29-1 with TRBJ1-2; D gene ambiguous. The CDR3 sequence is 13 residues long. Germline lookup yields CDR1 SQVTM and CDR2 ANQGSEA. Trimming removed 4 bases from V and 2 bases from J, with 11 bases in between. The CDR3 DNA sequence: TGCAGCGTTGTTTGGGTCGTCAACTATGGCTACACCTTC. Amino acid sequence: CSVVWVVNYGYTF.

J is TRBJ2-3 and V is TRBV6-1; 9 bases are a match to TRBD2. Trimming took 2 bases from V and 2 from J; bases not matched to a gene: 11. Germline loops: CDR1 MNHNS, CDR2 SASEGT. The CDR3 has 18 amino acids. CDR3 in amino acids: CASSEYSGGTPYTDTQYF. For the CDR3, the DNA is TGTGCCAGCAGTGAATACAGCGGGGGGACCCCTTACACAGATACGCAGTATTTT.

The CDR3 DNA follows: TGTGCCAGCAGCGCGGGGACACCCCTTGACGAGCAGTACTTC. Translation gives CASSAGTPLDEQYF. The gene calls are TRBV9 and TRBJ2-7; the D gene is possibly TRBD1 (6 bases). This CDR3 comprises 14 residues. Trimming pared 3 bases from V and 5 bases from J, leaving 15 bases between. Looked up from germline, CDR1 is SGDLS and CDR2 is YYNGEE.

V gene TRBV5-5 combines with J gene TRBJ1-2; no clear D gene. This CDR3 contains 14 residues. V lost 0 bases and J 0 bases, leaving 6 bases between the germline ends. CDR1 and CDR2 (germline): SGHKS, YYEKEE (reference sequence). CDR3 DNA: TGTGCCAGCAGCTTGGAGGCTTCTAACTATGGCTACACCTTC. Protein: CASSLEASNYGYTF.

The CDR3 protein is CASSPSDNLNTEAFF. The CDR3, as DNA: TGTGCCAGCTCACCATCGGACAACTTGAACACTGAAGCTTTCTTT. This chain joins TRBV18 and TRBJ1-1; perhaps TRBD1 as D (5 bases). The germline CDR1 and CDR2 sequences are KGHSH and LQKENI. V gave up 2 bases and J gave up 0 bases, with 10 bases separating them. The CDR3 has 15 amino acids.

The gene calls are TRBV5-1 and TRBJ2-1; D might be TRBD1 or TRBD2, each matching 5 bases. This CDR3 comprises 15 residues. CDR1 and CDR2 (germline): SGHRS, YFSETQ. V was pared by 0 bases and J by 10 bases, with 17 bases between. The CDR3 DNA is TGCGCCAGCAGCTTGGCCCAGTCCCTTTGGGACGAGCAGTTCTTC. Encoded protein: CASSLAQSLWDEQFF. The full variable domain, in which reference TRBV5-1 and TRBJ2-1 provide the parts outside the CDR3, is KAGVTQTPRYLIKTRGQQVTLSCSPISGHRSVSWYQQTPGQGLQFLFEYFSETQRNKGNFPGRFSGRQFSNSRSEMNVSTLELGDSALYLCASSLAQSLWDEQFFGPGTRLTVL.

A few counts support this clone. The chain recombines TRBV6-1 with TRBJ2-1; no clear D. CDR3 length: 15 residues. V lost 2 bases and J 0 bases, leaving 8 bases between the germline ends. The germline gives CDR1 MNHNS, CDR2 SASEGT. The CDR3 loop reads CASSEIADSYNEQFF. The CDR3 bases are TGTGCCAGCAGTGAAATCGCTGACTCCTACAATGAGCAGTTCTTC.

This clone occurred a few times. V gene TRBV19 combines with J gene TRBJ1-2; unclear D gene. In germline, CDR1 is LNHDA, CDR2 SQIVND (reference sequence). Trimming removed 5 bases at V and 1 base at J, with 8 bases between. This CDR3 comprises 13 residues. CDR3 amino acids: CASSVSLNYGYTF. The DNA for the CDR3 is TGTGCCAGTAGTGTTAGCCTTAACTATGGCTACACCTTC.